The source of this T cell receptor (beta chain) is a study of OX40 agonist ivuxolimab in advanced cancers. Measured with immunoSEQ multiplex PCR; TCRdb has only the in-frame clones, and not every one. Of tens of thousands of clones in the sample, approximately 90% are singletons; the top ten hold 3.9%. Patients had blood sampled at baseline and again on cycle 4 day 1 and cycle 7 day 1. V dropped 4 bases and J dropped 4 bases, with 16 bases sitting between them. CDR1 GTSNPN and CDR2 SVGIG come from the germline V gene (reference sequence). This CDR3 has 14 residues. The starting material was CD4+ or CD8+ T cells sorted from blood, obtained in a trial of the OX40 agonist ivuxolimab. This sequence originates from an adult with an advanced solid tumor such as melanoma, head and neck, liver or kidney cancer. The rearrangement joins TRBV30 to TRBJ2-5, with D tentatively TRBD2 (7 bases). The CDR3 DNA is TGTGCCTGGAAGAACGGGGGGCCTGGAGAGACCCAGTACTTC. It specifies CAWKNGGPGETQYF.